This T cell receptor (beta chain) derives from a study of vaccination and CD4 T cells after COVID-19. Sequenced with the Oncomine TCR Beta short-read assay was DNA taken from cultured CD4+ T cells. Genomic DNA was extracted from cultured CD4+ T cells. MiXCR, run by TCRdb on the PCR reads, gives a single entry per CDR3 protein. Of about 9,700 distinct CDR3 sequences listed, under 70% are singletons. Comment on this clonotype: Its antigen is not known.

This CDR3 is 15 amino acids long. The ends lost 4 bases at V and 4 bases at J; junction bases unmatched: 6. Germline V lookup: CDR1 SNHLY, CDR2 FYNNEI. The sample's treatment: roughly ten-day PBMC culture with coronavirus spike peptide pools or control peptides (ViraFEST assay). IL-2 at about 10 IU/ml and peptide pools at roughly 10 ug/ml were added to PBMCs cultured at about 2 million per well. Study results and caveats: It was found that, in convalescent patients, 304 of 307 vaccine-specific clones were spike mono-reactive.

Sequencing input: CD4+ T cells from blood, cultured in vitro. V usage is TRBV2 and J usage is TRBJ2-1; 8 bases map to TRBD2. The source of this sequence is a human donor who had recovered from COVID-19. DNA of the CDR3: TGTGCCAGCAGTGGTCAGCGGGAGAGGTACAATGAGCAGTTCTTC. Translated: CASSGQRERYNEQFF.